This T cell receptor (beta chain) was sequenced during a study of T cells in tuberculosis (dated by TCRdb to 2016 to 2019). Background on the whole study: The study combined CD1B tetramers and high-throughput TCR immunosequencing to characterize T cells specific for the mycobacterial lipid antigen glucose monomycolate (GMM).

Because TCR-alpha and TCR-beta chains were sequenced unpaired, no information on chain pairing was available. The immunoSEQ multiplex PCR assay was used to generate TCR libraries, with TCR-beta and/or TCR-alpha/delta assays applied to each sample. Amplified TCR libraries were sequenced on the Illumina high-throughput platform. The authors' analysis ran thus. Clustering and dimensionality reduction relied on pairwise TCRdist distances among GMM-specific receptors from T cells that were either sorted ex vivo or expanded in vitro. Sequence motifs, defined by gene usage and CDR3 content, were tested for enrichment in tetramer-positive compared with tetramer-negative populations. The clones in this table, taken by TCRdb from immuneACCESS, are in-frame only. Not every clone is retained; where verified, under half of the shortfall comes from an unresolved V gene, and the cause of the rest is unknown. D and trimming come from the DNA, and the V and J calls and clone size come from that table. The sample table contains roughly 60,000 clones; only one count was recorded for 80% to 85% of them. More than 10% of the sample comes from the top ten.

Per the germline V gene, SGHRS is the CDR1 and YFSETQ is the CDR2. Trimming removed 5 bases from V and 4 bases from J, leaving 15 bases between the germline ends. Taken from cysteine to phenylalanine, the CDR3 has 15 residues. The retained sequence is limited to the CDR3, 45 bases, with the frame set at the first base. The investigation overall reported the following: T cells that bind the CD1B-GMM tetramer with low affinity may have been missed by the stringent sort gate.

PBMC were thawed, rested overnight, stained with GMM-loaded CD1B tetramer, a Live/Dead dye and anti-CD3, and then sorted on a FACS Aria II. C32 glucose monomycolate purified from Rhodococcus equi was loaded onto CD1B tetramers. Before cryopreservation, the PBMC later used for tetramer sorting had been depleted of CD14-expressing monocytes as part of a separate study. From each donor, about 99,000 tetramer-negative cells were sorted and analyzed together with the tetramer-positive cells. GMM-loaded CD1B tetramers were used to sort antigen-specific T cells from four healthy South African adults. On this clone: Nothing much larger sits one base from this clone, and base qualities are not available.

The clonotype originates from an adult woman with latent tuberculosis. The specimen was CD1b-GMM tetramer-negative cells sorted from PBMCs. The cell subset or site label on this specimen signifies: T cells not binding CD1B-GMM tetramer, sorted from same donor. This chain is built from TRBV5-1 and TRBJ1-4; matching of 6 bases hints at TRBD1 as the D gene. CDR3 protein: CASSYGQTSNEKLFF. The bases read TGCGCCAGCAGTTACGGACAGACAAGTAATGAAAAACTGTTTTTT. With the portions outside the CDR3 filled from the reference TRBV5-1 and TRBJ1-4 genes, the complete variable region becomes KAGVTQTPRYLIKTRGQQVTLSCSPISGHRSVSWYQQTPGQGLQFLFEYFSETQRNKGNFPGRFSGRQFSNSRSEMNVSTLELGDSALYLCASSYGQTSNEKLFFGSGTQLSVL.